This TCR beta chain was profiled in a study of beta chain features in type 1 diabetes. Study findings and constraints: The analysis here could not establish whether HLA type shapes TCRB rearrangement.

Every isolated RNA sample was fully reverse transcribed, so sequencing captured expressed TCRB transcripts. This table comes from immunoSEQ multiplex PCR, and its TCRdb copy is limited to in-frame clones, with some not included. This sample yields over 120,000 clones, of which just over 9% are seen a single time; approximately 0.68% belongs to the top ten. A word on this clone: The antigen remains undetermined.

The CDR3 runs to 16 residues. After removal of 5 bases from V and 11 bases from J, the junction contained 9 bases not matched to a gene. The germline CDR1 and CDR2 sequences are SGHTA and FQGNSA. The specimen was central memory CD4+ T cells from blood. The rearrangement joins TRBV7-2 to TRBJ2-1; 16 nucleotides align to TRBD2. This sequence was found in a young man in good health. The CDR3 here is CASSIGTSGGAGKQFF. CDR3 DNA sequence: TGTGCCAGCAGCATCGGGACTAGCGGGGGGGCGGGGAAGCAGTTCTTC.